The entry below gives a single T cell receptor (beta chain) sequence along with its context. As handled by the study authors: How many nucleated cells were present was estimated from reference gene primer amplification. Assay used: immunoSEQ multiplex PCR; TCRdb lists only in-frame clones, some missing. From that table come the V and J calls and clone size; the DNA was used to work out D and trimming. Counted here are more than 35,000 clones, around three quarters occurring once; the ten biggest clones make up approximately 14%. This sample was taken from a study of blood T cell repertoires in COVID-19. Turning to the study itself: Samples representing acute and convalescent COVID-19 were sourced from the United States, Italy and Spain. Sources were T cells, B-cell-depleted T cells, or PBMCs; the material itself was cDNA or gDNA.

This CDR3 has 19 amino acids. CDR1 is SGHNT, CDR2 YENEEA, per germline. Germline trimming cut 0 bases from V and 0 bases from J; bases unmatched to any gene: 10. The chain employs TRBV11-3 and TRBJ2-2; 7 nucleotides align to TRBD1. The TCR originated in a woman aged 70-85 years with acute or convalescent COVID-19. Sequencing was performed on peripheral blood. The CDR3 loop is CASSLDLFPGTANTGELFF. CDR3 nucleotide sequence: TGTGCCAGCAGCTTAGATCTTTTCCCCGGGACAGCGAACACCGGGGAGCTGTTTTTT.